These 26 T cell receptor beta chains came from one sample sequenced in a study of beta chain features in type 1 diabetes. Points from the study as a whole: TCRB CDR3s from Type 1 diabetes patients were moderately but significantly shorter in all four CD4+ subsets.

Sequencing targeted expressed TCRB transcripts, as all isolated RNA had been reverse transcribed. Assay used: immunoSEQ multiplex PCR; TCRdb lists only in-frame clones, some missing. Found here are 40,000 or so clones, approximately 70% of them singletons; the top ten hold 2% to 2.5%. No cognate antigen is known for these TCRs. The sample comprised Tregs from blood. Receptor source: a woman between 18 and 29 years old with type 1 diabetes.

The DNA of the CDR3 is TGTGCCAGCTCACCAGAGACAGTGATCAATGAGCAGTTCTTC. It specifies CASSPETVINEQFF. The J gene is TRBJ2-1, the V gene TRBV18, with a tentative D call TRBD1 (5 bases). The CDR3 loop spans 14 amino acids. Germline CDR1 KGHSH, CDR2 LQKENI. Trimming took 2 bases from V and 6 from J, leaving 11 bases between them.

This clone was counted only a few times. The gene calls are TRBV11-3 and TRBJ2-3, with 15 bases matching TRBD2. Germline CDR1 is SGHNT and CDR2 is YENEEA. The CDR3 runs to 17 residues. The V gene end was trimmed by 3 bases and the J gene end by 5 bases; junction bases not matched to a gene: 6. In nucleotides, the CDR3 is TGTGCCAGCAGCTTGCCGGGACTAGCGGGAGGTCGAGATACGCAGTATTTT. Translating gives CASSLPGLAGGRDTQYF.

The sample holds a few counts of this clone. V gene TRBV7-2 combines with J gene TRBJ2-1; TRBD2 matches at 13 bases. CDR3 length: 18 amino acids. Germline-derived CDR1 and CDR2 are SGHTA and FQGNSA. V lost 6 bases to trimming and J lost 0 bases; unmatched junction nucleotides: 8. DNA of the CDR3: TGTGCCAGCAGTCAACTAGCGGGGGGGCTTTACTCCTACAATGAGCAGTTCTTC. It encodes CASSQLAGGLYSYNEQFF.

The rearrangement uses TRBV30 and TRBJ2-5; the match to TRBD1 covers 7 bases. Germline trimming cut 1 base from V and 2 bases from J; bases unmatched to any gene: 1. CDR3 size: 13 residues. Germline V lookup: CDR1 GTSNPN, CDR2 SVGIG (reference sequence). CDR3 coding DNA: TGTGCCTGGAGTGGCAGGGGGCAAGAGACCCAGTACTTC. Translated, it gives CAWSGRGQETQYF. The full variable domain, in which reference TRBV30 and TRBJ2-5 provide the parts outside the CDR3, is SQTIHQWPATLVQPVGSPLSLECTVEGTSNPNLYWYRQAAGRGLQLLFYSVGIGQISSEVPQNLSASRPQDRQFILSSKKLLLSDSGFYLCAWSGRGQETQYFGPGTRLLVL.

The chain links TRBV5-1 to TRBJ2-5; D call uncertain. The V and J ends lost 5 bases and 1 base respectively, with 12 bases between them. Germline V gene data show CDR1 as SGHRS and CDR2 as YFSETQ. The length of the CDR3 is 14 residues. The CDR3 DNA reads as TGCGCCAGCAGGGAGTGGCAACCCCAAGAGACCCAGTACTTC. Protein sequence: CASREWQPQETQYF.

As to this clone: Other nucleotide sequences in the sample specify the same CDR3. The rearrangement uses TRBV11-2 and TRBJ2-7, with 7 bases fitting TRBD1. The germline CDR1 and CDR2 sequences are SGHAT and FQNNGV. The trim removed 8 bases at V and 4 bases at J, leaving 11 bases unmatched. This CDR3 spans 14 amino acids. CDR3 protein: CASAPRTGRYEQYF. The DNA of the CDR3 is TGTGCCAGCGCACCCCGGACAGGCCGGTACGAGCAGTACTTC.

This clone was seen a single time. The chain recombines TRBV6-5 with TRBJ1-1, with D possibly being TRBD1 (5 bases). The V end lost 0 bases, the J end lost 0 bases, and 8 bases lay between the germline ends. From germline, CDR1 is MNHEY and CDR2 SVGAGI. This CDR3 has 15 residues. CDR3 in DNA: TGTGCCAGCAGTTACTCGAGACAGCTGAACACTGAAGCTTTCTTT. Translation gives CASSYSRQLNTEAFF.

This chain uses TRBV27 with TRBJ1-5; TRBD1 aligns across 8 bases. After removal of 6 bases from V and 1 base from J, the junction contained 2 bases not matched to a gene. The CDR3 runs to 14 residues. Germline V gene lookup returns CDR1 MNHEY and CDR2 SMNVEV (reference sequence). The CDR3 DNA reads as TGTGCCAGCAGAAGGACAGGGAGCAATCAGCCCCAGCATTTT. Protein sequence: CASRRTGSNQPQHF.

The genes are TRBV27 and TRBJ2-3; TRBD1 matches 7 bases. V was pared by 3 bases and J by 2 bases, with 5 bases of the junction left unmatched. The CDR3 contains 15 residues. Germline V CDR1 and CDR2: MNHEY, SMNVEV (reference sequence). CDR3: CASSFDRANTDTQYF. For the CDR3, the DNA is TGTGCCAGCAGTTTCGACAGGGCCAACACAGATACGCAGTATTTT.

The CDR3 region is CASSHRTSGTDTQYF. DNA for the CDR3: TGTGCCAGCAGCCATCGGACTAGCGGGACAGATACGCAGTATTTT. This sequence joins TRBV5-4 and TRBJ2-3; 11 bases are a match to TRBD2. The junction had 4 bases not matched to a gene; V was cut back by 4 bases and J by 3 bases. Germline V CDR1 and CDR2: SGHNT, YYREEE (reference sequence). The CDR3 length is 15 residues.

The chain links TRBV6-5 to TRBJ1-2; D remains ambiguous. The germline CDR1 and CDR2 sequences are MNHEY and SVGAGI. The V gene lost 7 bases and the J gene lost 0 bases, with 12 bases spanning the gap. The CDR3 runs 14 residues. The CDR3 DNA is TGTGCCAGCATAGAGAGTCGTCCTAACTATGGCTACACCTTC. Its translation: CASIESRPNYGYTF.

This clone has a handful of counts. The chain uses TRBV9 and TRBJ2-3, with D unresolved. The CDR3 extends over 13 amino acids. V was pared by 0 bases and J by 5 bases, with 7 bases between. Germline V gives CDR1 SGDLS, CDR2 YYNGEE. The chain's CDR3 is CASSVALRDTQYF. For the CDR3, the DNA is TGTGCCAGCAGCGTAGCTCTTCGAGATACGCAGTATTTT. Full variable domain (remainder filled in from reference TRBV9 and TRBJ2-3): DSGVTQTPKHLITATGQRVTLRCSPRSGDLSVYWYQQSLDQGLQFLIQYYNGEERAKGNILERFSAQQFPDLHSELNLSSLELGDSALYFCASSVALRDTQYFGPGTRLTVL.

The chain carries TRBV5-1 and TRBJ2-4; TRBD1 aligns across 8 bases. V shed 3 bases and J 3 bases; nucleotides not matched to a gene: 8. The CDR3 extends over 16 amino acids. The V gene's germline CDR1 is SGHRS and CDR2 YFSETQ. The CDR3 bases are TGCGCCAGCAGCTGGGGAGGACAGGGTGGCAAAAACATTCAGTACTTC. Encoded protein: CASSWGGQGGKNIQYF.

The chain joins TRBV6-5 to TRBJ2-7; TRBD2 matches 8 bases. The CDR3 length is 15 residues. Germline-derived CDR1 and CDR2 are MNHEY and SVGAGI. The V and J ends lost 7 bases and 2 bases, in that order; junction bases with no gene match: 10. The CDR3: CASIRTSRPPYEQYF. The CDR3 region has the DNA TGTGCCAGCATTCGGACTAGCCGACCCCCCTACGAGCAGTACTTC.

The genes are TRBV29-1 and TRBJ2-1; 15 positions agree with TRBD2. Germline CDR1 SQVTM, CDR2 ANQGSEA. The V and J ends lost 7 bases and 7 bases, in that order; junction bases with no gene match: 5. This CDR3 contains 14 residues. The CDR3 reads CSARTSGGANEQFF. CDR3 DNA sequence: TGCAGCGCAAGGACTAGCGGGGGGGCTAATGAGCAGTTCTTC.

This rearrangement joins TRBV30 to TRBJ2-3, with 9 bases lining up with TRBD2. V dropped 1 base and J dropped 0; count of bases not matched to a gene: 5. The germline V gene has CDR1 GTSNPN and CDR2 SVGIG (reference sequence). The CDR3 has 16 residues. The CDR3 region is CAWSGTSEKSTDTQYF. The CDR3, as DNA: TGTGCCTGGAGTGGGACTAGCGAGAAGAGCACAGATACGCAGTATTTT.

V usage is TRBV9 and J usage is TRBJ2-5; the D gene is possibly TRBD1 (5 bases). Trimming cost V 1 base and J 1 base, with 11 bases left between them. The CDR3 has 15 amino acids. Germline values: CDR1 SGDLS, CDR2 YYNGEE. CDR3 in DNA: TGTGCCAGCAGCGTACAGGCCAGGGCCCAAGAGACCCAGTACTTC. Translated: CASSVQARAQETQYF.

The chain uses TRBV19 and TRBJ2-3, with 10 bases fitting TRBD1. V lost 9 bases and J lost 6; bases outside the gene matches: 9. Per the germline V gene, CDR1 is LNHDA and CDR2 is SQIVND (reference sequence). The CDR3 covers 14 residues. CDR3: CASRDRGLGDTQYF. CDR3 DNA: TGTGCCAGCAGAGACAGGGGGCTAGGGGATACGCAGTATTTT.

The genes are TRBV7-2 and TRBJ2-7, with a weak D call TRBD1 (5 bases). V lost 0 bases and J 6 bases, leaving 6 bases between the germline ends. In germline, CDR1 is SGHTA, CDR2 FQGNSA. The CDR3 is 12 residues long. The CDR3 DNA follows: TGTGCCAGCAGCTTAGCCAGGGCCGAGCAGTACTTC. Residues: CASSLARAEQYF.

The CDR3 sequence is CASSLTDFSNQPQHF. As DNA, the CDR3 is TGCGCCAGCAGCCTGACAGATTTTAGCAATCAGCCCCAGCATTTT. V and J are TRBV4-1 and TRBJ1-5, with D perhaps TRBD1 (5 bases). V shed 4 bases and J shed 0 bases, with 10 bases lying between them. The CDR3 is made up of 15 amino acids. CDR1 is MGHRA, CDR2 YSYEKL, per germline.

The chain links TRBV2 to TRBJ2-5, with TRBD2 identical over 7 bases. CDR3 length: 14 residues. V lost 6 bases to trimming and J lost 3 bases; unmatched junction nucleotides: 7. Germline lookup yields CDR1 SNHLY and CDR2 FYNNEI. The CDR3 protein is CASRGWEGKETQYF. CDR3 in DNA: TGTGCCAGCAGGGGGTGGGAGGGCAAAGAGACCCAGTACTTC. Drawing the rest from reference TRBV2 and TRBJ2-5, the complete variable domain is EPEVTQTPSHQVTQMGQEVILRCVPISNHLYFYWYRQILGQKVEFLVSFYNNEISEKSEIFDDQFSVERPDGSNFTLKIRSTKLEDSAMYFCASRGWEGKETQYFGPGTRLLVL.

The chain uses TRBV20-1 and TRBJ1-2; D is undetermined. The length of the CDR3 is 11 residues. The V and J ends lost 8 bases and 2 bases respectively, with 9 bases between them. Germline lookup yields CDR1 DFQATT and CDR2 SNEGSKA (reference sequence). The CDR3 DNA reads TGCAGTCCCCATCAGAACTATGGCTACACCTTC. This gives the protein CSPHQNYGYTF.

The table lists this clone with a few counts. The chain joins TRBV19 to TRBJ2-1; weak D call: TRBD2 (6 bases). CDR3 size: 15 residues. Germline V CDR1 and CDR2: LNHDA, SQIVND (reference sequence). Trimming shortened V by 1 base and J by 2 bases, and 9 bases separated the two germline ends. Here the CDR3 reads CASSIAGVTYNEQFF. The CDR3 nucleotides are TGTGCCAGTAGTATAGCGGGGGTTACCTACAATGAGCAGTTCTTC.

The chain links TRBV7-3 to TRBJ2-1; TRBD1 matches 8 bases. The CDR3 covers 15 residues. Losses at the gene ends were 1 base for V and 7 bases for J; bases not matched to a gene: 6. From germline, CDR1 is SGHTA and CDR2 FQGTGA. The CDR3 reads CASSLSPNRGNEQFF. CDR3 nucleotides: TGTGCCAGCAGCTTAAGTCCGAACAGGGGGAATGAGCAGTTCTTC.

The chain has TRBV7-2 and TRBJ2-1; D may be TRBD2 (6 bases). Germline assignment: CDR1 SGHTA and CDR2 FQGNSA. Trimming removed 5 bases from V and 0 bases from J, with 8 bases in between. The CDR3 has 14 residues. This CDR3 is CASSRDSSYNEQFF. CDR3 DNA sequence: TGTGCCAGCAGCCGGGACTCCTCCTACAATGAGCAGTTCTTC.

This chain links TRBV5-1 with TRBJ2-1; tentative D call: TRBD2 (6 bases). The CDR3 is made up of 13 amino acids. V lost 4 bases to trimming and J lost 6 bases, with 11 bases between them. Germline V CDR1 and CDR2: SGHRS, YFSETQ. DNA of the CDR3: TGCGCCAGCAGCAAATTGACTAGCAATGAGCAGTTCTTC. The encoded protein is CASSKLTSNEQFF.